This T cell receptor (beta chain) was sequenced in a study of cytomegalovirus exposure and HLA in healthy donors. About the study: A later analysis reported the same platform for the 110 or so validation repertoires and the roughly 670 first-cohort repertoires.

Some clones are missing from TCRdb's copy, which holds only in-frame ones; the method was immunoSEQ multiplex PCR. This repertoire shows 65,000 to 80,000 clones, 94% found once; its top ten account for approximately 2.1%. Details on this clone: Its antigen remains unidentified.

The donors were part of the approximately 130-subject validation cohort, which stood apart from the roughly 670-subject first cohort. Germline values: CDR1 MDHEN, CDR2 SYDVKM. V was cut by 5 bases and J by 4 bases, with 14 bases left in between. The CDR3 length is 14 residues. Study-wide results and caveats: Cytomegalovirus-associated TCR beta chains were listed, numbering roughly 150.

This chain links TRBV28 with TRBJ2-5; maybe TRBD1 (6 bases). The TCR comes from a young woman in good health and CMV-seronegative. The source material was PBMCs. The CDR3 nucleotides are TGTGCCAGCAGTCCTAACAGGGAAGGAGAGACCCAGTACTTC. Protein: CASSPNREGETQYF.